Below are 13 T cell receptor beta chains sequenced from a single sample in a study of cytomegalovirus exposure and HLA in healthy donors. The PCR contained 60 Vbeta and 13 Jbeta primers. Assay used: immunoSEQ multiplex PCR; TCRdb lists only in-frame clones, some missing. This table holds 140,000 or so clones, 80% to 90% found once. Specimen: PBMCs. All receptors come from a woman aged 40 to 55 in good health and CMV-seropositive.

The chain employs TRBV30 and TRBJ2-7; D not resolved. CDR1 GTSNPN and CDR2 SVGIG come from the germline V gene (reference sequence). This CDR3 comprises 12 residues. The ends were cut back, 1 base at V and 3 bases at J, with 7 bases in the middle. In nucleotides, the CDR3 is TGTGCCTGGAGTGATCTAGGCTACGAGCAGTACTTC. Translating it yields CAWSDLGYEQYF. The full variable domain, in which reference TRBV30 and TRBJ2-7 provide the parts outside the CDR3, is SQTIHQWPATLVQPVGSPLSLECTVEGTSNPNLYWYRQAAGRGLQLLFYSVGIGQISSEVPQNLSASRPQDRQFILSSKKLLLSDSGFYLCAWSDLGYEQYFGPGTRLTVT.

This clone appeared a single time. CDR3 nucleotide sequence: TGTGCCAGCAGTGAAGGGGGACATGAGCAGTACTTC. It encodes CASSEGGHEQYF. The genes are TRBV6-1 and TRBJ2-7; tentatively, D is TRBD1 (6 bases). This CDR3 region has 12 residues. Trimming took off 1 base at V and 7 bases at J, with 8 bases between the two ends. CDR1 MNHNS and CDR2 SASEGT come from the germline V gene.

This clone has more than one count but fewer than ten. The rearrangement joins TRBV27 to TRBJ2-2; D gene unclear. CDR1 is MNHEY, CDR2 SMNVEV, per germline (reference sequence). The CDR3 has 12 amino acids. V shed 6 bases and J shed 5 bases, with 7 bases lying between them. CDR3: CASRVDTGELFF. In DNA, the CDR3 is TGTGCCAGCAGGGTAGATACCGGGGAGCTGTTTTTT.

The J gene is TRBJ1-4, the V gene TRBV7-2; D not resolved. Trimming shortened V by 5 bases and J by 7 bases, and 11 bases separated the two germline ends. From germline, CDR1 is SGHTA and CDR2 FQGNSA. The CDR3 sequence is 13 residues long. CDR3 loop: CASSAGSREKLFF. The CDR3 bases are TGTGCCAGCAGCGCCGGGTCTCGTGAAAAACTGTTTTTT.

The V call is TRBV2, the J call TRBJ1-5; TRBD1 aligns across 8 bases. The trim removed 5 bases at V and 7 bases at J, leaving 7 bases unmatched. The CDR3 runs 14 residues. Per the germline V gene, CDR1 is SNHLY and CDR2 is FYNNEI. The CDR3 loop is CASSRDRQGQPQHF. CDR3 in DNA: TGTGCCAGCAGTCGGGACAGGCAGGGCCAGCCCCAGCATTTT.

The genes are TRBV7-9 and TRBJ1-5, with TRBD1 matching over 7 bases. The CDR3 extends over 15 amino acids. The junction had 7 bases not matched to a gene; V was cut back by 4 bases and J by 4 bases. Germline V gives CDR1 SEHNR, CDR2 FQNEAQ (reference sequence). This CDR3 reads CASSSGTAQNQPQHF. CDR3 sequence (DNA): TGTGCCAGCAGCTCAGGGACAGCCCAAAATCAGCCCCAGCATTTT.

V gene TRBV14 combines with J gene TRBJ1-6; 7 bases are a match to TRBD1. The V gene's germline CDR1 is SGHDN and CDR2 FVKESK. The ends lost 4 bases at V and 8 bases at J; junction bases unmatched: 8. The CDR3 runs to 15 residues. The CDR3 here is CASSLKRGGYSPLHF. The CDR3 nucleotides are TGTGCCAGCAGCCTTAAGAGAGGGGGCTATTCACCCCTCCACTTT.

As to this clone: The germline gene is not matched at one end of the junction; a read error may be the cause. Here the CDR3 reads CASSVAQGAYEQYF. The CDR3 DNA sequence: TGTGCCAGCAGCGTAGCCCAGGGGGCCTACGAGCAGTACTTC. The chain joins TRBV7-2 to TRBJ2-7, with 7 bases lining up with TRBD1. Per germline, CDR1 SGHTA and CDR2 FQGNSA. The CDR3 contains 14 residues.

The J gene is TRBJ1-4, the V gene TRBV5-6, with TRBD1 identical over 9 bases. This CDR3 has 17 amino acids. Germline values: CDR1 SGHDT, CDR2 YYEEEE. V shed 4 bases, J shed 8 bases, and the junction held 15 bases outside the gene matches. CDR3 in amino acids: CASSAGQGISIREKLFF. CDR3 sequence (DNA): TGTGCCAGCAGCGCGGGACAGGGTATCTCAATCCGGGAAAAACTGTTTTTT.

This rearrangement joins TRBV30 to TRBJ2-1; 7 nucleotides line up with TRBD1. This CDR3 has 13 amino acids. The V gene's germline CDR1 is GTSNPN and CDR2 SVGIG (reference sequence). Trimming at V came to 1 base and at J to 7 bases, leaving 4 bases not matched to a gene. The CDR3 reads CAWSGGRGNEQFF. CDR3 DNA: TGTGCCTGGAGTGGGGGCAGGGGGAATGAGCAGTTCTTC.

CDR3 nucleotide sequence: TGTGCCATCAGCGACAGCGGGAGGGCCGGGGATACGCAGTATTTT. Protein product: CAISDSGRAGDTQYF. The rearrangement joins TRBV10-3 to TRBJ2-3, with TRBD2 matching 10 bases. Trimming cost V 6 bases and J 6 bases; bases outside gene matches: 9. Germline CDR1 ENHRY, CDR2 SYGVKD. This CDR3 spans 15 amino acids.

This chain connects TRBV28 to TRBJ2-3, with 9 positions matching TRBD2. Germline V gene lookup returns CDR1 MDHEN and CDR2 SYDVKM. V gave up 6 bases and J gave up 4 bases; unmatched junction bases: 2. This CDR3 region has 13 residues. The CDR3 reads CASRGGGADTQYF. The CDR3 bases are TGTGCCAGCAGGGGCGGGGGGGCAGATACGCAGTATTTT.

The CDR3 DNA is TGTGCCAGCAGGACACAGGGGATCGCGACTGAAGCTTTCTTT. Translated, it gives CASRTQGIATEAFF. The rearrangement uses TRBV5-4 and TRBJ1-1; 7 nucleotides line up with TRBD1. This CDR3 has 14 residues. Losses at the gene ends were 5 bases for V and 5 bases for J; bases not matched to a gene: 9. The germline gives CDR1 SGHNT, CDR2 YYREEE (reference sequence).